The 14 T cell receptor beta chains presented below share a single source sample, sequenced in a study of shared clonotypes between healthy human individuals. The assay was immunoSEQ multiplex PCR, and TCRdb's table has in-frame clones only and misses some. The repertoire holds about 680,000 clones, with around 72% as singletons. Source material: memory CD4+ T cells sorted from blood. The subset: CD45RA-negative fraction. These receptors were obtained from a woman in her twenties or thirties in good health.

J is TRBJ1-2 and V is TRBV19; D unclear. CDR1 and CDR2 from the germline V gene are LNHDA and SQIVND (reference sequence). The CDR3 is 16 residues long. V was clipped by 3 bases and J by 4 bases, with 18 bases between them. The CDR3 is CASSIGRSEAVYGYTF. The CDR3 DNA reads TGTGCCAGTAGTATCGGCAGATCCGAGGCAGTCTATGGCTACACCTTC.

Only a few counts were recorded for this clone. The chain links TRBV7-8 to TRBJ1-2; 9 bases match TRBD1. The length of the CDR3 is 15 residues. CDR1 and CDR2 (germline): SGHVS, FQNEAQ. Trimming removed 5 bases from V and 0 bases from J; junction bases left unmatched: 4. CDR3 DNA: TGTGCCAGCAGCAGGGGACAGGGACCTAACTATGGCTACACCTTC. It specifies CASSRGQGPNYGYTF.

This clone came up a few times. In the same sample, other DNA sequences code for this CDR3. This chain uses TRBV3-1 (or the pseudogene TRBV3-2) with TRBJ1-2, with D unresolved. Germline V gene data show CDR1 as LGHDT and CDR2 as YNNKEL (reference sequence). CDR3 length: 9 amino acids. Trimming took 4 bases from V and 11 from J, leaving 5 bases between them. This chain's CDR3 is CASSPPYTF. The CDR3 DNA follows: TGTGCCAGCAGCCCCCCATACACCTTC.

The chain employs TRBV5-1 and TRBJ2-1, with 7 nucleotides matching TRBD2. The CDR3 runs to 14 residues. Germline CDR1 and CDR2: SGHRS and YFSETQ. The V gene end was trimmed by 0 bases and the J gene end by 3 bases; junction bases not matched to a gene: 0. CDR3 DNA sequence: TGCGCCAGCAGCTTGGCTAGCGGCTACAATGAGCAGTTCTTC. Translation: CASSLASGYNEQFF. The variable domain in full, completed from reference TRBV5-1 and TRBJ2-1, reads KAGVTQTPRYLIKTRGQQVTLSCSPISGHRSVSWYQQTPGQGLQFLFEYFSETQRNKGNFPGRFSGRQFSNSRSEMNVSTLELGDSALYLCASSLASGYNEQFFGPGTRLTVL.

The chain recombines TRBV4-1 with TRBJ2-5; TRBD2 agrees at 12 bases. CDR3 length: 16 residues. CDR1 and CDR2 from the germline V gene are MGHRA and YSYEKL. Germline trimming cut 1 base from V and 3 bases from J; bases unmatched to any gene: 3. CDR3 DNA sequence: TGCGCCAGCAGCCAAGGACTAGCGGGAGCCAAAGAGACCCAGTACTTC. Residues: CASSQGLAGAKETQYF.

This chain links TRBV28 with TRBJ1-3; no clear D. Trimming pared 7 bases from V and 2 bases from J, leaving 12 bases between. Germline loops: CDR1 MDHEN, CDR2 SYDVKM. The CDR3 is 14 amino acids. The CDR3 region is CASTPRATGNTIYF. CDR3 nucleotides: TGTGCCAGCACCCCGAGGGCGACTGGAAACACCATATATTTT.

The chain is built from TRBV28 and TRBJ1-5, with TRBD1 identical over 10 bases. Germline V gene sequence: CDR1 MDHEN, CDR2 SYDVKM. After removal of 6 bases from V and 6 bases from J, the junction contained 14 bases not matched to a gene. The CDR3 extends over 17 amino acids. CDR3 protein: CASSPGTGVMLGQPQHF. The CDR3 nucleotides read TGTGCCAGCAGCCCCGGGACAGGGGTAATGTTGGGTCAGCCCCAGCATTTT. The full variable domain, in which reference TRBV28 and TRBJ1-5 provide the parts outside the CDR3, is DVKVTQSSRYLVKRTGEKVFLECVQDMDHENMFWYRQDPGLGLRLIYFSYDVKMKEKGDIPEGYSVSREKKERFSLILESASTNQTSMYLCASSPGTGVMLGQPQHFGDGTRLSIL.

The chain joins TRBV25-1 to TRBJ2-1; TRBD2 matches at 10 bases. Germline values: CDR1 MGHDK, CDR2 SYGVNS. Losses at the gene ends were 3 bases for V and 4 bases for J; bases not matched to a gene: 6. This CDR3 comprises 16 residues. CDR3 amino acids: CASSEPSGSQYNEQFF. The CDR3 coding sequence is TGTGCCAGCAGTGAGCCTAGCGGGAGCCAATACAATGAGCAGTTCTTC.

This clone was recorded many times. The chain couples TRBV27 to TRBJ2-1; D perhaps matches TRBD1 (5 bases). The CDR3 runs to 15 residues. Germline loops: CDR1 MNHEY, CDR2 SMNVEV (reference sequence). The germline V and J ends were trimmed by 2 bases and 9 bases, with 17 bases remaining between them. The CDR3 nucleotides are TGTGCCAGCAGTTTACCCGGGCAGGGAAAGACTGAGCAGTTCTTC. Protein: CASSLPGQGKTEQFF.

The rearrangement joins TRBV4-1 to TRBJ2-1; D gene unclear. Germline assignment: CDR1 MGHRA and CDR2 YSYEKL. Trimming took off 2 bases at V and 4 bases at J, with 12 bases between the two ends. The CDR3 contains 15 residues. CDR3 amino acids: CASSQILAEYNEQFF. CDR3 DNA sequence: TGCGCCAGCAGCCAAATCCTTGCGGAATACAATGAGCAGTTCTTC.

DNA of the CDR3: TGTGCCAGTAGTATGACGGAGCGCGAGCAGTACTTC. This encodes CASSMTEREQYF. This rearrangement joins TRBV19 to TRBJ2-7; no clear D gene. The V and J ends lost 3 bases and 6 bases respectively, with 9 bases between them. This CDR3 region has 12 residues. CDR1 is LNHDA and CDR2 is SQIVND in the germline V gene (reference sequence).

CDR3 in DNA: TGTGCCAGCAGCCGGACAGCTTATCAGCCCCAGCATTTT. Protein product: CASSRTAYQPQHF. The rearrangement joins TRBV7-2 to TRBJ1-5; D possibly corresponds to TRBD1 (6 bases). Germline V gives CDR1 SGHTA, CDR2 FQGNSA. There are 13 residues in the CDR3. The ends were cut back, 5 bases at V and 5 bases at J, with 10 bases in the middle.

Many counts were recorded for this clone. The rearrangement links TRBV2 to TRBJ2-7; 10 positions match TRBD1. J was trimmed by 6 bases and V by 1 base; bases with no gene match: 6. From germline, CDR1 is SNHLY and CDR2 FYNNEI. This CDR3 has 15 residues. The CDR3 region is CASSEEGQGMGEQYF. The DNA of the CDR3 is TGTGCCAGCAGTGAAGAGGGACAGGGGATGGGCGAGCAGTACTTC.

V is TRBV7-8 and J is TRBJ2-5; tentative D call: TRBD1 (6 bases). The ends were cut back, 1 base at V and 2 bases at J, with 8 bases in the middle. CDR3 length equals 14 residues. Germline V gives CDR1 SGHVS, CDR2 FQNEAQ. This CDR3 is CASSLERGQETQYF. The CDR3 DNA follows: TGTGCCAGCAGCTTAGAAAGGGGGCAAGAGACCCAGTACTTC.